This T cell receptor beta chain was captured by sequencing in a study of blood T cell repertoires in COVID-19. Study-wide background: COVID-19 samples, acute and convalescent, were from the United States, Italy and Spain. T cells, B-cell-depleted T cells, or PBMCs supplied cDNA or gDNA.

CDR1 and CDR2 (germline): LNHDA, SQIVND (reference sequence). The CDR3 has 18 residues. V was shortened by 0 bases and J by 1 base, with 18 bases between the two germline ends. Authors' data handling: Estimation of nucleated cell counts relied on the amplification of reference gene primers. Assay used: immunoSEQ multiplex PCR; TCRdb lists only in-frame clones, some missing. The D gene and trimming were derived from the DNA, and the V and J assignments and clone size from that table. The table includes 70,000 or so clones, about nine tenths detected once. Source material: peripheral blood. The TCR was taken from a man in his 70s with active or convalescent COVID-19. The genes are TRBV19 and TRBJ1-1, with a tentative D call TRBD1 (6 bases). CDR3 loop: CASSIDWPSTGSNTEAFF. CDR3 bases: TGTGCCAGTAGTATAGATTGGCCTTCGACAGGATCGAACACTGAAGCTTTCTTT.